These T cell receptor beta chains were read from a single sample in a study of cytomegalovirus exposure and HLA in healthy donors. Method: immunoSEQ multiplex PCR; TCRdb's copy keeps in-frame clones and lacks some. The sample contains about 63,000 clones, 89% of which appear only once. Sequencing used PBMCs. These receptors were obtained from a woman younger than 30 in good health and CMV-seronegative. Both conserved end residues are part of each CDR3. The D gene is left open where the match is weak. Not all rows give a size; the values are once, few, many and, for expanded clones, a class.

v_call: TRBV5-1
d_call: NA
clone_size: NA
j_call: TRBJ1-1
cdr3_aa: CASSLVAFMNTEAFF
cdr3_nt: TGCGCCAGCAGCTTGGTGGCATTCATGAACACTGAAGCTTTCTTT

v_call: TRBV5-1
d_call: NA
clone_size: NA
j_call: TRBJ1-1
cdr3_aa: CASSLPGQNTEAFF
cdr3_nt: TGCGCCAGCAGCTTGCCAGGTCAGAACACTGAAGCTTTCTTT

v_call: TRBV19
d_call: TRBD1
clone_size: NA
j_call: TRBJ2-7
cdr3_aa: CASSMTGTGIYEQYF
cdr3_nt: TGTGCCAGTAGTATGACCGGGACAGGGATTTACGAGCAGTACTTC

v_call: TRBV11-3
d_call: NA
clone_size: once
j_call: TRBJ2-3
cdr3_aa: CASSPTGTSTDTQYF
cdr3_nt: TGTGCCAGCAGCCCCACCGGGACTAGCACAGATACGCAGTATTTT

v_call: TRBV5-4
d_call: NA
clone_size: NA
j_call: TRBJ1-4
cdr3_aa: CASSSDTGSEKLFF
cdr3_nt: TGTGCCAGCAGCTCGGATACAGGGTCTGAAAAACTGTTTTTT

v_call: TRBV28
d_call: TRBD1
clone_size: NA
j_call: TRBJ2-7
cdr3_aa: CASRSTGVPYEQYF
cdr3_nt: TGTGCCAGCAGAAGTACAGGGGTGCCCTACGAGCAGTACTTC

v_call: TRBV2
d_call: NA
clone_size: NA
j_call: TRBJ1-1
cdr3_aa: CASSRITGNTEAFF
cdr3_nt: TGTGCCAGCAGTAGAATTACAGGTAACACTGAAGCTTTCTTT

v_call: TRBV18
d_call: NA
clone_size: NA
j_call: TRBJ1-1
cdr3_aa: CASSPLRLDMNTEAFF
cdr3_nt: TGTGCCAGCTCACCACTGAGGCTAGATATGAACACTGAAGCTTTCTTT

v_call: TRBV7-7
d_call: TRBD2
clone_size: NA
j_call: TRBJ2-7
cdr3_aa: CASSFGASGRYEQYF
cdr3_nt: TGTGCCAGCAGCTTCGGCGCTAGCGGGAGGTACGAGCAGTACTTC

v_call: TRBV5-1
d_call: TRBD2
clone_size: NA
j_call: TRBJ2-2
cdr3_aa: CASSPWVAGDRAGELFF
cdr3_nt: TGCGCCAGCAGCCCGTGGGTAGCGGGAGATCGTGCCGGGGAGCTGTTTTTT

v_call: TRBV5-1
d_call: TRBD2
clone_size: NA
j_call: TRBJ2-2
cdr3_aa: CASSLAGRQRGNYGELFF
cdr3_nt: TGCGCCAGCAGCTTGGCCGGTCGTCAGCGGGGTAATTACGGGGAGCTGTTTTTT

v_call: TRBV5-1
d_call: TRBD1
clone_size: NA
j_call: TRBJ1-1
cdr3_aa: CASKIRTGNTEAFF
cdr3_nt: TGCGCCAGTAAGATCAGGACAGGGAACACTGAAGCTTTCTTT

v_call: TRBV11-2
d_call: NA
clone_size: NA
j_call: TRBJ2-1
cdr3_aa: CASRRPPRNEQFF
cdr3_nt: TGTGCCAGCAGGCGGCCTCCCCGGAATGAGCAGTTCTTC

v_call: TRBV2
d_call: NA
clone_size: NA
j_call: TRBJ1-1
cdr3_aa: CATSGRRGDTEAFF
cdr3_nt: TGTGCCACTTCGGGGAGGAGGGGAGACACTGAAGCTTTCTTT

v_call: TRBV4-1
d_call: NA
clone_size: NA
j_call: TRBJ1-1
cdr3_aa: CASSQERRASVGTEAFF
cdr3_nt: TGCGCCAGCAGCCAAGAACGCAGGGCATCGGTGGGCACTGAAGCTTTCTTT

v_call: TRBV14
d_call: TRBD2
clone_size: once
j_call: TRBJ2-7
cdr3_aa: CASSRSIMSGRASYEQYF
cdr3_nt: TGTGCCAGCAGCCGATCTATCATGAGCGGGAGGGCCTCCTACGAGCAGTACTTC

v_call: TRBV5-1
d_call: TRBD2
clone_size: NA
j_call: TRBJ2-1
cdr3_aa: CASTFRRSGSSFLVNEQFF
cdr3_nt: TGCGCCAGCACCTTCCGTCGGAGCGGGAGTTCGTTTCTCGTCAATGAGCAGTTCTTC

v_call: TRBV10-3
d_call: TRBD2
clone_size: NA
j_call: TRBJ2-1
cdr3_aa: CAISQGGLAEYNEQFF
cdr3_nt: TGTGCCATCAGTCAGGGAGGGCTAGCGGAATACAATGAGCAGTTCTTC

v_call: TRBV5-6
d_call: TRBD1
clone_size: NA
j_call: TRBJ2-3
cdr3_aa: CASSLLRTGGRDTQYF
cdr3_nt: TGTGCCAGCAGCTTGTTGAGGACAGGGGGCCGAGATACGCAGTATTTT

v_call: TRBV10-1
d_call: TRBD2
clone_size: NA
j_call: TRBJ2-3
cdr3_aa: CASSESPGGTQYF
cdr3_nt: TGCGCCAGCAGTGAGTCCCCGGGGGGAACGCAGTATTTT

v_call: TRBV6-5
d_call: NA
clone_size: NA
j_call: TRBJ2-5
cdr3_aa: CATASGAQETQYF
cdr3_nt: TGTGCCACGGCGTCTGGGGCGCAAGAGACCCAGTACTTC

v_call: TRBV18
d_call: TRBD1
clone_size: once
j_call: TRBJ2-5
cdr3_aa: CASSPSGQGSETQYF
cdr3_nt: TGTGCCAGCTCACCTTCGGGACAGGGATCGGAGACCCAGTACTTC

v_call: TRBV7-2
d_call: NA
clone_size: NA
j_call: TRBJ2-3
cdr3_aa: CASSSGTTDTQYF
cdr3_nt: TGTGCCAGCAGCTCCGGGACAACAGATACGCAGTATTTT

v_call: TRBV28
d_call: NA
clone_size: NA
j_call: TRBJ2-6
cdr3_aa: CASSIGGSGANVLTF
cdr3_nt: TGTGCCAGCAGTATAGGGGGCTCTGGGGCCAACGTCCTGACTTTC

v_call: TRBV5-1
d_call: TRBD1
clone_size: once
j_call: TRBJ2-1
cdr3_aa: CASSTTGTGGYNEQFF
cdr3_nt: TGCGCCAGCAGCACAACCGGGACAGGGGGTTACAATGAGCAGTTCTTC

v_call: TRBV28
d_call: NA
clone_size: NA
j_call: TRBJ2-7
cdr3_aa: CASSEIRSRQYF
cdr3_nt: TGTGCCAGCAGTGAAATCCGGAGCCGGCAGTACTTC

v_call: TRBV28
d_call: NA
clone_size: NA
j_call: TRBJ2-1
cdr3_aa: CASSLRAAYNEQFF
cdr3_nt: TGTGCCAGCAGTTTGCGGGCTGCCTACAATGAGCAGTTCTTC

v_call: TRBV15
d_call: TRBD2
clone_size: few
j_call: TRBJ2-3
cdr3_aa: CATSRWTSGGDTQYF
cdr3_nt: TGTGCCACCAGCAGGTGGACTAGCGGGGGAGATACGCAGTATTTT

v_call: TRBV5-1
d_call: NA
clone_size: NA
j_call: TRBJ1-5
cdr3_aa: CASSLGGRMNQPQHF
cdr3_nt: TGCGCCAGCAGCTTGGGGGGCAGGATGAATCAGCCCCAGCATTTT

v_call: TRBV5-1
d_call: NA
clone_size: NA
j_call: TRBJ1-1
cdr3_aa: CASSFQGAEAFF
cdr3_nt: TGCGCCAGCAGCTTTCAGGGTGCTGAAGCTTTCTTT

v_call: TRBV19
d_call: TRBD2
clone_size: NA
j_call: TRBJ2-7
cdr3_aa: CASQGLADEQYF
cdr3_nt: TGTGCCAGTCAGGGACTAGCGGACGAGCAGTACTTC

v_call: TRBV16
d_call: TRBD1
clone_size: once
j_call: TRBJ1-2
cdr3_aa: CASSQSGQGYGYTF
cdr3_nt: TGTGCCAGCAGCCAATCGGGACAGGGCTATGGCTACACCTTC

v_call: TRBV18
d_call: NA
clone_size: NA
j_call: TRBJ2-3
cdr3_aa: CASSPNPTADTQYF
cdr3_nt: TGTGCCAGCTCACCAAACCCTACGGCAGATACGCAGTATTTT

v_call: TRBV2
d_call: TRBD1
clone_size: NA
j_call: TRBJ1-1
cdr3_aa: CASRVTGGGTEAFF
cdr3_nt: TGTGCCAGCAGGGTTACAGGGGGGGGCACTGAAGCTTTCTTT

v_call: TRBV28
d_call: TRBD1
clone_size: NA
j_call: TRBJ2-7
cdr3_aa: CASSLFRGQVYEQYF
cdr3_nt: TGTGCCAGCAGTTTATTCAGGGGGCAAGTCTACGAGCAGTACTTC

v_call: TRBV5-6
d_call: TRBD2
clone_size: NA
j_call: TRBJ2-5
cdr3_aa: CASSWTSGGAAGTQYF
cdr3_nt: TGTGCCAGCAGCTGGACTAGCGGGGGGGCCGCAGGGACCCAGTACTTC

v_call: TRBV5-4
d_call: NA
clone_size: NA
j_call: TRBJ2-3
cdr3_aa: CASSFQSRVTDTQYF
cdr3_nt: TGTGCCAGCAGCTTTCAATCCAGGGTCACAGATACGCAGTATTTT

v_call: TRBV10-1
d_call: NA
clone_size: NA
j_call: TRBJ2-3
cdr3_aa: CASSPGDTQYF
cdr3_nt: TGCGCCAGCAGCCCCGGGGATACGCAGTATTTT

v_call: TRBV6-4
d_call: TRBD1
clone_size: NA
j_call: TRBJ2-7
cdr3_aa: CASSDSNRGEQYF
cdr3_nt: TGTGCCAGCAGTGACTCGAACAGGGGCGAGCAGTACTTC

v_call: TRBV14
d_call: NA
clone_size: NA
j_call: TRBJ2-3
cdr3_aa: CASSQDLGADTQYF
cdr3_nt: TGTGCCAGCAGCCAAGATCTGGGCGCAGATACGCAGTATTTT

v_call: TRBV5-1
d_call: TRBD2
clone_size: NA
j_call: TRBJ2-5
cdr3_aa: CASSLSGTSGGTQYF
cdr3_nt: TGCGCCAGCAGCTTGTCAGGGACTAGCGGGGGGACCCAGTACTTC

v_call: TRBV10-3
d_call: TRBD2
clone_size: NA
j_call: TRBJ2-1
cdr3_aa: CAIRGLTDEQFF
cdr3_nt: TGTGCCATCAGGGGACTAACGGATGAGCAGTTCTTC